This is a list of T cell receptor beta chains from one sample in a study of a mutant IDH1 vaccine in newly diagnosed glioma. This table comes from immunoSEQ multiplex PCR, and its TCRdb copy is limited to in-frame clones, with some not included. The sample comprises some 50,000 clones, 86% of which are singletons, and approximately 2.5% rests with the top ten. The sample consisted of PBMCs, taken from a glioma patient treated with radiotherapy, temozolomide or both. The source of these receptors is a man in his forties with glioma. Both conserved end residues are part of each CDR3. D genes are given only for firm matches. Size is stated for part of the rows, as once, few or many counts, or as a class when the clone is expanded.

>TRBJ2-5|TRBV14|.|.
TGTGCCAGCAGCCAATGGTCAGGGCGAGAGACCCAGTACTTC
CASSQWSGRETQYF
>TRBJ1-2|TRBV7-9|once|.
TGTGCCAGCAGTGATACTTCGGGGGGCAGCTATGGCTACACCTTC
CASSDTSGGSYGYTF
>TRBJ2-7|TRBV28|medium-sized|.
TGTGCCAGCAGCGCCGTTAGCCCCTACGAGCAGTACTTC
CASSAVSPYEQYF
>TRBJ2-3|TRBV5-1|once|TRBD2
TGCGCCAGCAGCCCCCAACCGACTAGCGGACCGCAGTATTTT
CASSPQPTSGPQYF
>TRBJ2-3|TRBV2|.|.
TGTGCCAGCACGGAAAACACAGATACGCAGTATTTT
CASTENTDTQYF
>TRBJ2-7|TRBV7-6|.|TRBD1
TGTGCCAGCAGCTCGAGGACAGGGGTGGACGAGCAGTACTTC
CASSSRTGVDEQYF
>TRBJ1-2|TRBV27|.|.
TGTGCCAGCAGAGGGACGGGCAACTATGGCTACACCTTC
CASRGTGNYGYTF
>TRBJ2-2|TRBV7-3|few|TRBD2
TGTGCCAGCAGCGTTAGCGGGGTTGGGGAGCTGTTTTTT
CASSVSGVGELFF
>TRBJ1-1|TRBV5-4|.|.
TGTGCCAGCAGCTTCGGACAGTCGAACACTGAAGCTTTCTTT
CASSFGQSNTEAFF
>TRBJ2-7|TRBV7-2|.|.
TGTGCCAGCAGCAGGGACTTCTCCTACGAGCAGTACTTC
CASSRDFSYEQYF
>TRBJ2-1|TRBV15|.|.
TGTGCCACCAGCCAATTGTCAGGGGGGAGTGAGCAGTTCTTC
CATSQLSGGSEQFF
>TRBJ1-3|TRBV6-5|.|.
TGTGCCAGCAGTTCAGCGATCTCTGGAAACACCATATATTTT
CASSSAISGNTIYF
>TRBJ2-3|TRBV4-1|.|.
TGCGCCAGCAGCGAAAGGTCGGGACCCGGCACAGATACGCAGTATTTT
CASSERSGPGTDTQYF
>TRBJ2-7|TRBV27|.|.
TGTGCCAGCACCAACCGCAGGGGTTACGAGCAGTACTTC
CASTNRRGYEQYF
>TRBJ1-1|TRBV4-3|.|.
TGCGCCAGCAGCCAAGATGGTGGGGGGGCGGTGACTTTCTTT
CASSQDGGGAVTFF
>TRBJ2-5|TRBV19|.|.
TGTGCCAGTAGTAACCTAGCGCAAGAGACCCAGTACTTC
CASSNLAQETQYF
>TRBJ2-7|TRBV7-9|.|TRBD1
TGTGCCAGCAGCTTCGGGACGACAGGGTACGAGCAGTACTTC
CASSFGTTGYEQYF
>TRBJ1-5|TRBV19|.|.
TGTGCCAGTAGTAAGTGGGAAAGGAATAGCAATCAGCCCCAGCATTTT
CASSKWERNSNQPQHF
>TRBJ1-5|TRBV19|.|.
TGTGCCAGCTCCTTGGGGGACCCAAGGGGAGTTCAGCCCCAGCATTTT
CASSLGDPRGVQPQHF
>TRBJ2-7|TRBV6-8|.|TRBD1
TGTGCCAGCATCCACAGGGGACACCTACCCTACGAGCAGTACTTC
CASIHRGHLPYEQYF
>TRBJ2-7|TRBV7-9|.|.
TGTGCCAGCAGCTTAGACCACGAGCAGTACTTC
CASSLDHEQYF
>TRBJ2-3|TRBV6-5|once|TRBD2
TGTGCCAGCAGTTACAAGCGGGAGGTGGATACGCAGTATTTT
CASSYKREVDTQYF
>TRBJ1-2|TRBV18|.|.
TGTGCCAGCTCACCCGAAACCCCTGCAGGCTACACCTTC
CASSPETPAGYTF
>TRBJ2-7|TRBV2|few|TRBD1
TGTGCCAGCAGTGAAGCGCAGGGGGTAATGTACGAGCAGTACTTC
CASSEAQGVMYEQYF
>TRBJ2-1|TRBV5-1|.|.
TGCGCCAGCAGCCTCTTAGCGAGCTCCTACAATGAGCAGTTCTTC
CASSLLASSYNEQFF
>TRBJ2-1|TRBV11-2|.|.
TGTGCCAGCAGCCCCAACTACAATGAGCAGTTCTTC
CASSPNYNEQFF
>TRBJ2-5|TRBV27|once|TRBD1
TGTGCCAGCAGTCAAAGGACAGGGGATGGGACCCAGTACTTC
CASSQRTGDGTQYF
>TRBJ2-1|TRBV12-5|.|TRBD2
TGTGCTAGTTTTTTCCCTGCGGGAGGCTACAATGAGCAGTTCTTC
CASFFPAGGYNEQFF
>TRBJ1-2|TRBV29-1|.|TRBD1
TGCAGCGTTGAGGTCCCCCGAGGGACAGCAGGGGGCTACACCTTC
CSVEVPRGTAGGYTF
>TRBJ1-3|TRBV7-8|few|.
TGTGCCAGCAGCTTAGTTCTGGGTGTGGGAAACACCATATATTTT
CASSLVLGVGNTIYF
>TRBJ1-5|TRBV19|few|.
TGTGCCAGTAGAACCGGACAGAATCAGCCCCAGCATTTT
CASRTGQNQPQHF
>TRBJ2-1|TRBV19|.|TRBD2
TGTGCCAGTAGACCCTCTAGCGGGAGATTCTATGAGCAGTTCTTC
CASRPSSGRFYEQFF
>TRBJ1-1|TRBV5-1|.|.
TGCGCCAGCAGCTTGCAGGGAAGGGCTGAAGCTTTCTTT
CASSLQGRAEAFF
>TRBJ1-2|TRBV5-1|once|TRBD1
TGCGCCAGCGAGACCGGGACAGGGGGCTATGGCTACACCTTC
CASETGTGGYGYTF
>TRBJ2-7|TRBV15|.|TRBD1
TGTGCCACCAGCAACCTAGGACAGGGGGCCGGCGGGAGACCATACGAGCAGTACTTC
CATSNLGQGAGGRPYEQYF
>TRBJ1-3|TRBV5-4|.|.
TGTGCCAGCAGCCCCTCGGTGGTCGCTGGAAACACCATATATTTT
CASSPSVVAGNTIYF
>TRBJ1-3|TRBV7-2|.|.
TGTGCCAGCAGCTACGACAGAAGCTCTGGAAACACCATATATTTT
CASSYDRSSGNTIYF
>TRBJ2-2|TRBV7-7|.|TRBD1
TGTGCCAGCAGCTTAGCCGAGCAGGGGGCCTTTAACACCGGGGAGCTGTTTTTT
CASSLAEQGAFNTGELFF
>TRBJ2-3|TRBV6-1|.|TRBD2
TGTGCCATTAGGACTAGCGGCACAGATACGCAGTATTTT
CAIRTSGTDTQYF
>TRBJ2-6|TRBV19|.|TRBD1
TGTGCCAGCCTCTTAGAGGGGGCAGGTGGTGGGGCCAACGTCCTGACTTTC
CASLLEGAGGGANVLTF
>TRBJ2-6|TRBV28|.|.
TGTGCCAGCGGGTGGGTAACAGGGGGGGCCTTCGGGGCCAACGTCCTGACTTTC
CASGWVTGGAFGANVLTF
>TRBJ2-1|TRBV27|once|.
TGTGCCAGCAGTTGGGGGACCTACAATGAGCAGTTCTTC
CASSWGTYNEQFF
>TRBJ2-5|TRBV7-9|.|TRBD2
TGTGCCAGCAGCGTAGCGGGAGGGGCGGGAGAGACCCAGTACTTC
CASSVAGGAGETQYF
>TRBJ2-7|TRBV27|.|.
TGTGCCAGCAGTTTAGTAGCGAGCTCCTACGAGCAGTACTTC
CASSLVASSYEQYF
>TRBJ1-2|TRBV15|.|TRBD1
TGTGCCACCAGCAGGGGGGACAGGGGGGACTATGGCTACACCTTC
CATSRGDRGDYGYTF
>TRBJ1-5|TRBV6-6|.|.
TGTGCCAGCAGTAAATCGGGAGAGAATCAGCCCCAGCATTTT
CASSKSGENQPQHF
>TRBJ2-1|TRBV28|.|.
TGTGCCAGCAGTTTAGAGACAGCATACAATGAGCAGTTCTTC
CASSLETAYNEQFF
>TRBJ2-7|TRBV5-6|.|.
TGTGCCAGCAGCTTGGCTGGGGGGAGCTCCTACGAGCAGTACTTC
CASSLAGGSSYEQYF
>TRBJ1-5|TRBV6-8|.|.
TGTGCCAGCCGACGGGGAGAAAAGGGTCAGCCCCAGCATTTT
CASRRGEKGQPQHF
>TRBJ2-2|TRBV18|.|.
TGTGCCAGCTCACGGGACCCAGCGGGGGAGCTGTTTTTT
CASSRDPAGELFF
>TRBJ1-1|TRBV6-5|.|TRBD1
TGTGCCAGCGGGACAGGGGTAACTGAAGCTTTCTTT
CASGTGVTEAFF
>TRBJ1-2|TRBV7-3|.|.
TGTGCCAGCAGCCTTCCAGGGGCCTCTGGCTACACCTTC
CASSLPGASGYTF
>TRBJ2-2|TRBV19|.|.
TGTGCCAGTAGTATGGGGGCCGGGGAGCTGTTTTTT
CASSMGAGELFF
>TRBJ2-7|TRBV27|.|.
TGTGCCAGCAGTTTAGGGCAGTCCTACGAGCAGTACTTC
CASSLGQSYEQYF
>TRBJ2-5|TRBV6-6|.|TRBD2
TGTGCCAGCAGTACTAGCGGGGGGGGGAAGACCCAGTACTTC
CASSTSGGGKTQYF